The 32 T cell receptor beta chains below come from one sample, sequenced in a study of blood T cells in healthy people across ages. Then a second PCR, running about 7 to 11 cycles, was carried out with a sample-barcoded 5' primer and a J-beta primer mix. TCRdb called the 5' RACE reads again in MiXCR, with one record for every CDR3 protein. The sample has 750,000 to 1,000,000 distinct CDR3 sequences, 25% to 30% seen once. A further study also used this sample, focusing on T cells of mothers and their children.

Sequencing used blood. These receptors were collected from a woman aged 35 to 49 in good health.

The chain is built from TRBV12-3 or TRBV12-4 and TRBJ2-7; 7 bases map to TRBD1. The V and J ends lost 5 bases and 3 bases, in that order; junction bases with no gene match: 10. This CDR3 comprises 15 residues. Here the CDR3 DNA reads TGTGCCAGCAGTAGCACGAACAGGGGAGACTACGAGCAGTACTTC. It codes for CASSSTNRGDYEQYF.

This clonotype has ten or more counts. The chain combines TRBV20-1 with TRBJ2-7; 9 bases match TRBD1. CDR3 length equals 15 residues. From germline, CDR1 is DFQATT and CDR2 SNEGSKA (reference sequence). V shed 2 bases and J 6 bases; nucleotides not matched to a gene: 11. CDR3 protein: CSARFRDRVSREQYF. The CDR3 bases are TGCAGTGCTAGATTCCGGGACAGGGTATCACGCGAGCAGTACTTC.

This clonotype has at least ten counts. The chain employs TRBV28 and TRBJ2-3; 9 bases line up with TRBD1. The V gene's germline CDR1 is MDHEN and CDR2 SYDVKM. The CDR3 is 17 residues long. J was trimmed by 1 base and V by 5 bases; bases with no gene match: 10. The CDR3 spells CASSPSFRDRGTDTQYF. Written as DNA, the CDR3 is TGTGCCAGCAGTCCATCCTTCCGGGACAGGGGCACAGATACGCAGTATTTT.

Turning to this clonotype: An end of the junction does not agree with germline; a read error may underlie this. The chain employs TRBV6-6 and TRBJ1-2, with D unresolved. The CDR3 is made up of 12 amino acids. Germline V lookup: CDR1 MNHNY, CDR2 SVGAGI (reference sequence). CDR3 coding DNA: TGTACCAGCAGTTGGGCATCCGATGGCTACACCTTC. Its translation: CTSSWASDGYTF.

This clonotype appeared many times. The genes are TRBV6-2 or TRBV6-3 and TRBJ2-1; no clear D gene. CDR3 length equals 15 residues. From germline, CDR1 is MNHEY and CDR2 SVGEGT. The germline V and J ends were trimmed by 5 bases and 0 bases, with 11 bases remaining between them. CDR3 amino acids: CASSPGSTSYNEQFF. CDR3 sequence (DNA): TGTGCCAGCAGTCCCGGCTCCACCTCCTACAATGAGCAGTTCTTC.

At least ten counts were recorded for this clonotype. The chain combines TRBV2 with TRBJ2-5, with D uncertain. V was cut by 0 bases and J by 0 bases, with 11 bases left in between. The germline V gene has CDR1 SNHLY and CDR2 FYNNEI. There are 16 residues in the CDR3. The CDR3 spells CASSEARYSHQETQYF. CDR3 nucleotides: TGTGCCAGCAGTGAAGCACGGTACAGCCACCAAGAGACCCAGTACTTC.

In this sample, this clonotype turned up a few times. The chain couples TRBV5-1 to TRBJ1-2; the D is unclear. The V and J ends lost 2 bases and 7 bases respectively, with 6 bases between them. Germline CDR1 is SGHRS and CDR2 is YFSETQ. The CDR3 has 11 amino acids. In DNA form, the CDR3 reads TGCGCCAGCAGCTTAGGGTTTGGCTACACCTTC. Translating gives CASSLGFGYTF.

With regard to this clonotype: This may be a read error, as it is one base from a much larger clone. The V and J genes are TRBV28 and TRBJ2-1; the D call may be TRBD1 or TRBD2 (5 bases each). CDR3 length: 14 residues. CDR1 is MDHEN and CDR2 is SYDVKM in the germline V gene. The CDR3 region has the DNA TGTGCCGGCAGGACTCATCAGGGAAACAATGAGCAGTTCTTC. It specifies CAGRTHQGNNEQFF.

V gene TRBV29-1 combines with J gene TRBJ2-1; 8 positions match TRBD1. CDR1 is SQVTM, CDR2 ANQGSEA, per germline. The CDR3 covers 15 residues. V was pared by 3 bases and J by 8 bases, with 12 bases of the junction left unmatched. In DNA, the CDR3 is TGCAGCGTTGAGACCTGGGACAGGAATGAATATGAGCAGTTCTTC. This gives the protein CSVETWDRNEYEQFF.

This clonotype was observed a few times. V gene TRBV20-1 combines with J gene TRBJ1-2; TRBD1 agrees at 9 bases. The CDR3 has 14 residues. Germline V gives CDR1 DFQATT, CDR2 SNEGSKA (reference sequence). With V trimmed by 6 bases and J by 2 bases, 7 bases remained unmatched. CDR3 protein: CSAPPGTGNYGYTF. CDR3 DNA: TGCAGTGCCCCCCCCGGGACAGGGAACTATGGCTACACCTTC.

In this sample, this clonotype turned up a few times. This chain links TRBV5-8 with TRBJ2-1; no clear D gene. The CDR3 runs 16 residues. The germline V gene encodes CDR1 SGHTS and CDR2 YDEGEE. V lost 1 base and J 0 bases, leaving 11 bases between the germline ends. CDR3 in amino acids: CASSLWQPISYNEQFF. In DNA form, the CDR3 reads TGTGCCAGCAGCTTGTGGCAGCCCATCTCCTACAATGAGCAGTTCTTC. Filled out from reference TRBV5-8 and TRBJ2-1, the complete variable domain reads EAGVTQSPTHLIKTRGQQATLRCSPISGHTSVYWYQQALGLGLQFLLWYDEGEERNRGNFPPRFSGRQFPNYSSELNVNALELEDSALYLCASSLWQPISYNEQFFGPGTRLTVL.

The V call is TRBV29-1, the J call TRBJ2-3, with no clear D. V was trimmed by 1 base and J by 5 bases, leaving 16 bases between them. CDR3 size: 15 residues. CDR1 and CDR2 (germline): SQVTM, ANQGSEA. Here the CDR3 reads CSVEGTPSEEDTQYF. The CDR3 nucleotides are TGCAGCGTTGAAGGGACCCCATCAGAGGAAGATACGCAGTATTTT.

This clonotype was recorded a few times. This chain joins TRBV5-6 and TRBJ1-6, with D uncertain. The germline V and J ends were trimmed by 2 bases and 8 bases, with 14 bases remaining between them. The V gene's germline CDR1 is SGHDT and CDR2 YYEEEE. The CDR3 consists of 15 residues. This chain's CDR3 is CASSFGLNIYSPLHF. The DNA for the CDR3 is TGTGCCAGCAGCTTCGGCTTAAACATCTATTCACCCCTCCACTTT.

The V and J genes are TRBV7-2 and TRBJ2-3; 15 bases match TRBD2. CDR1 is SGHTA, CDR2 FQGNSA, per germline. The junction had 7 bases not matched to a gene; V was cut back by 3 bases and J by 0 bases. CDR3 length: 19 amino acids. DNA of the CDR3: TGTGCCAGCAGCTTCCAGGGACTAGCGGGGGGCCCTAGCACAGATACGCAGTATTTT. The encoded protein is CASSFQGLAGGPSTDTQYF.

This clonotype was detected ten times or more. This chain joins TRBV29-1 and TRBJ2-7; D possibly uses TRBD1 or TRBD2 (5 bases each). In germline, CDR1 is SQVTM, CDR2 ANQGSEA. The CDR3 extends over 13 amino acids. The DNA of the CDR3 is TGCAGTGGCCTTGGGGACCCAACCTACGAGCAGTACTTC. It codes for CSGLGDPTYEQYF.

The chain employs TRBV3-1 and TRBJ1-2; 8 bases align to TRBD1. The germline CDR1 and CDR2 sequences are LGHDT and YNNKEL (reference sequence). Unmatched junction bases numbered 8, after V lost 4 bases and J lost 4 bases. The length of the CDR3 is 15 residues. The CDR3 reads CASSPGQGTLYGYTF. The CDR3, as DNA: TGTGCCAGCAGCCCTGGACAGGGTACTCTCTATGGCTACACCTTC.

About this clonotype itself: One junction end does not reproduce the germline sequence, and a read error may be involved. V is TRBV9 and J is TRBJ2-1, with 12 bases identical to TRBD2. Looked up from germline, CDR1 is SGDLS and CDR2 is YYNGEE. The length of the CDR3 is 16 residues. CDR3 sequence: CAGSVGLAGGPDEQFF. The CDR3 nucleotides are TGTGCCGGCAGCGTAGGGCTAGCGGGGGGGCCGGATGAGCAGTTCTTC.

The V gene is TRBV9, the J gene TRBJ1-5; D gene ambiguous. The germline gives CDR1 SGDLS, CDR2 YYNGEE. V dropped 0 bases and J dropped 3 bases, with 10 bases sitting between them. The CDR3 consists of 15 residues. The CDR3 DNA reads as TGTGCCAGCAGCGTAGCTCCGGCCTTCAATCAGCCCCAGCATTTT. Its translation: CASSVAPAFNQPQHF.

This clonotype showed up just a few times. This chain connects TRBV3-1 to TRBJ2-4; the D gene is possibly TRBD1 (6 bases). The germline V and J ends were trimmed by 6 bases and 0 bases, with 15 bases remaining between them. Germline CDR1 reads LGHDT; CDR2 reads YNNKEL (reference sequence). This CDR3 has 16 amino acids. The CDR3 reads CASSDRTPLAKNIQYF. The CDR3 coding sequence is TGTGCCAGCAGTGACAGGACCCCCTTAGCCAAAAACATTCAGTACTTC.

This chain links TRBV20-1 with TRBJ1-2; 7 positions agree with TRBD1. Trimming at V came to 5 bases and at J to 8 bases, leaving 8 bases not matched to a gene. The CDR3 sequence is 12 residues long. Germline-derived CDR1 and CDR2 are DFQATT and SNEGSKA (reference sequence). DNA for the CDR3: TGCAGTGCTGCGAGGGGACAGTACGGCTACACCTTC. Translation: CSAARGQYGYTF.

The table lists this clonotype with a few counts. V usage is TRBV7-3 and J usage is TRBJ2-1; 8 bases match TRBD2. The V gene end was trimmed by 11 bases and the J gene end by 3 bases; junction bases not matched to a gene: 12. The germline V gene has CDR1 SGHTA and CDR2 FQGTGA. This CDR3 is built from 15 residues. The CDR3 nucleotides are TGTGCCGGCGCTCGCCGGGGGGGCTTCTACAATGAGCAGTTCTTC. Its protein product is CAGARRGGFYNEQFF. The variable domain in full, with the rest retrieved from reference TRBV7-3 and TRBJ2-1, is GAGVSQTPSNKVTEKGKYVELRCDPISGHTALYWYRQSLGQGPEFLIYFQGTGAADDSGLPNDRFFAVRPEGSVSTLKIQRTERGDSAVYLCAGARRGGFYNEQFFGPGTRLTVL.

This clonotype was counted between two and nine times. The chain combines TRBV7-2 with TRBJ2-1; 9 bases align to TRBD2. This CDR3 is built from 13 residues. V gave up 11 bases and J gave up 4 bases; unmatched junction bases: 6. CDR1 and CDR2 (germline): SGHTA, FQGNSA. CDR3: CAGSTSGYNEQFF. Written as DNA, the CDR3 is TGTGCCGGATCGACTAGCGGATACAATGAGCAGTTCTTC.

Remarks on this clonotype: Being one base from a much bigger clone, this may be a read error. This sequence joins TRBV27 and TRBJ2-1; weak D call: TRBD2 (6 bases). V was pared by 4 bases and J by 13 bases, with 20 bases between. The CDR3 is 14 amino acids. Per the germline V gene, CDR1 is MNHEY and CDR2 is SMNVEV (reference sequence). The CDR3 here is CASSSSVWRETQFF. The CDR3 DNA sequence: TGTGCCAGCAGTTCTAGCGTATGGAGGGAGACCCAGTTCTTC.

This clonotype was seen at least ten times. This chain uses TRBV5-1 with TRBJ2-1; D is undetermined. CDR1 is SGHRS and CDR2 is YFSETQ in the germline V gene. This CDR3 has 16 amino acids. Trimming stripped 1 base from V and 0 bases from J, with 11 bases between. DNA of the CDR3: TGCGCCAGCAGCTTGCTGGGCTACACCTCCTACAATGAGCAGTTCTTC. Residues: CASSLLGYTSYNEQFF.

This clonotype was counted only a few times. V gene TRBV5-5 combines with J gene TRBJ1-4; no reliable D call. V lost 1 base to trimming and J lost 0 bases, with 4 bases between them. Germline CDR1 and CDR2: SGHKS and YYEKEE (reference sequence). CDR3 size: 14 residues. The CDR3 region has the DNA TGTGCCAGCAGCTTGCCCCCAACTAATGAAAAACTGTTTTTT. It translates to CASSLPPTNEKLFF.

The V and J genes are TRBV12-3 or TRBV12-4 and TRBJ2-7, with TRBD1 matching 7 bases. V trimming: 5 bases; J trimming: 6 bases; junction bases outside the gene matches: 10. CDR3 size: 14 residues. CDR3 residues: CASSPGQASGEQYF. DNA for the CDR3: TGTGCCAGCAGTCCTGGACAGGCTTCGGGCGAGCAGTACTTC.

This clonotype was counted many times. The rearrangement links TRBV29-1 to TRBJ2-4; D uncertain. The V and J ends lost 0 bases and 8 bases respectively, with 17 bases between them. The V gene's germline CDR1 is SQVTM and CDR2 ANQGSEA. The CDR3 has 15 residues. CDR3 nucleotides: TGCAGCGTTGAAGATCTAGGACCTTTGGGCGACATTCAGTACTTC. The encoded protein is CSVEDLGPLGDIQYF.

This clonotype was seen repeatedly, ten times or more. J is TRBJ2-7 and V is TRBV7-2; tentative D call: TRBD1 (6 bases). This CDR3 is 14 amino acids long. Trimming took off 0 bases at V and 6 bases at J, with 12 bases between the two ends. In germline, CDR1 is SGHTA, CDR2 FQGNSA. CDR3 amino acids: CASSLATGFGEQYF. The CDR3 DNA reads TGTGCCAGCAGCTTAGCGACAGGTTTTGGCGAGCAGTACTTC.

The V call is TRBV7-3, the J call TRBJ2-3; a possible D gene is TRBD2 (5 bases). Trimming stripped 4 bases from V and 2 bases from J, with 16 bases between. The CDR3 is made up of 16 amino acids. The germline V gene encodes CDR1 SGHTA and CDR2 FQGTGA. The CDR3 bases are TGTGCCAGCAGCTCTCGGGGTTGGGATCCCACAGATACGCAGTATTTT. It is translated as CASSSRGWDPTDTQYF.

The rearrangement links TRBV28 to TRBJ1-4; 7 positions match TRBD1. The J segment lost 7 bases and the V segment lost 5 bases, leaving 10 bases of the junction unmatched. This CDR3 is built from 15 residues. Germline loops: CDR1 MDHEN, CDR2 SYDVKM. The CDR3 DNA sequence: TGTGCCAGCAGTAACCAGGGGGGGGAGTTTGAAAAACTGTTTTTT. Translated: CASSNQGGEFEKLFF.

The chain joins TRBV12-3 or TRBV12-4 to TRBJ2-2; possible D gene TRBD1, 6 bases. The CDR3 covers 14 residues. V lost 6 bases to trimming and J lost 4 bases, with 12 bases between them. CDR3 DNA: TGTGCCAGCAGCGCGACAGGTGCCACCGGGGAGCTGTTTTTT. It specifies CASSATGATGELFF.

This clonotype has ten or more counts. The chain couples TRBV7-9 to TRBJ2-5; TRBD1 aligns across 7 bases. This CDR3 spans 15 amino acids. CDR1 is SEHNR, CDR2 FQNEAQ, per germline (reference sequence). J lost 2 bases, V lost 5 bases, and 8 bases had no gene match. In DNA form, the CDR3 reads TGTGCCAGCAGCCGGATCGCGACAGGGCAAGAGACCCAGTACTTC. Its protein is CASSRIATGQETQYF. Based on the CDR3 plus reference TRBV7-9 and TRBJ2-5, the full variable domain is DTGVSQNPRHKITKRGQNVTFRCDPISEHNRLYWYRQTLGQGPEFLTYFQNEAQLEKSRLLSDRFSAERPKGSFSTLEIQRTEQGDSAMYLCASSRIATGQETQYFGPGTRLLVL.